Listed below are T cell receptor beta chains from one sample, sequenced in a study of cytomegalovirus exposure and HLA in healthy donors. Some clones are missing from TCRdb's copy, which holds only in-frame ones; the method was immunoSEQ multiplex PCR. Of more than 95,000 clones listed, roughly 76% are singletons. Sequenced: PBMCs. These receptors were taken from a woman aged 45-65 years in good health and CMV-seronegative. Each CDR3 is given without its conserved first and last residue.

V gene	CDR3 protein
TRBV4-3	ASSQDFAGAETEAF
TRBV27	ASSLDRVGYT
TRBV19	ASSLTFTGGRSNQPQH
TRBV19	ASSTFTGGIGNTIY
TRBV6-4	ASSDSKLAGFQETQY
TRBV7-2	ASSQGGGRGLEQF
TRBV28	ASSRRGQGAMTQY
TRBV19	ASSIGQGGGEKLF
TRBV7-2	ASSLQGGDTEAF
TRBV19	ASSWTAYNEQF
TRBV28	ASSALGPQEPQH
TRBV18	ASSPPGRQDTEAF
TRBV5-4	ASSYDRDRGPNEQY
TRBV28	ASSSSSSGVNTEAF
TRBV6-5	ASSYGLSSYNEQF
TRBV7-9	ASSLDGKETQY
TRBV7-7	ASTPTSGPRETQY